This T cell receptor (beta chain) originates from a study of blood T cells in healthy people across ages. Points from the study as a whole: Estimates based on one million T cells were treated as lower bounds. Any changes in expanded clonotypes were possibly confounded, as donor CMV status remained unknown.

Together with a sample-barcoded 5' primer, a J-beta primer mix was included in a second PCR lasting about 6 to 12 cycles. MiXCR was run by TCRdb on the 5' RACE reads, yielding one entry per CDR3 protein. Of roughly 2 million distinct CDR3 sequences listed, less than 50% are singletons. This clonotype showed up many times. As yet, its antigen is unknown. With V trimmed by 6 bases and J by 0 bases, 6 bases remained unmatched. The CDR3 covers 15 residues. Per the germline V gene, CDR1 is MDHEN and CDR2 is SYDVKM. The chain couples TRBV28 to TRBJ1-2; the match to TRBD1 covers 8 bases. The receptor was derived from a woman between 40 and 50 years old in good health. The specimen sequenced was blood. CDR3 sequence (DNA): TGTGCCAGCAGCTGGGACAGGATGTCTAACTATGGCTACACCTTC. As protein: CASSWDRMSNYGYTF.